The 28 T cell receptor beta chains listed next were all sequenced from one sample in a study of T-cell memory formation after mild COVID-19 (dated by TCRdb to about 2021). Preparation of the library involved 5' RACE. TCRdb lists the instrument as Illumina NovaSeq 6000. Using fastp trimming at Q25 and MiXCR clonotype assembly, TCRdb reanalyzed the public sequencing data and kept in-frame beta chains. For every CDR3 protein sequence, its rows merge into one entry that carries the most common genes and DNA. A total of approximately 300,000 distinct CDR3 sequences appear in this sample, 7% to 10% of them only once. The leading ten clones occupy about 20% of the sample. The specimen was PBMCs or a T cell subset sorted from them (not recorded which). The receptors originated from a man aged 18 to 29 who had mild COVID-19 (a few samples of this study predate the infection). The sample titles of this study are shuffled in the database, so cell type and time point are left out; the donor was told from shared clones.

This clonotype was counted a few times. V is TRBV4-2 and J is TRBJ2-2; 9 positions agree with TRBD2. The CDR3 contains 18 residues. With V trimmed by 1 base and J by 4 bases, 10 bases remained unmatched. The germline V gene encodes CDR1 LGHNA and CDR2 YNFKEQ. The CDR3 DNA reads TGTGCCAGCAGCCAAGGGGACGGGACTAGCATTATCACCGGGGAGCTGTTTTTT. Its translation: CASSQGDGTSIITGELFF.

This rearrangement joins TRBV4-1 to TRBJ2-3; 10 nucleotides align to TRBD1. CDR1 MGHRA and CDR2 YSYEKL come from the germline V gene. With V trimmed by 6 bases and J by 6 bases, 12 bases remained unmatched. This CDR3 is 16 amino acids long. The DNA for the CDR3 is TGCGCCAGCAGATCACCGGGACAGGGGATCTCGGATACGCAGTATTTT. Amino acids: CASRSPGQGISDTQYF.

The rearrangement uses TRBV12-3 or TRBV12-4 and TRBJ2-5, with 12 bases identical to TRBD2. The CDR3 loop spans 15 amino acids. Losses at the gene ends were 4 bases for V and 5 bases for J; bases not matched to a gene: 5. CDR3 protein: CASSSSGGAQETQYF. The CDR3, as DNA: TGTGCCAGCAGTTCTAGCGGGGGGGCCCAGGAGACCCAGTACTTC.

This clonotype occurred many times. The chain recombines TRBV11-2 with TRBJ2-3, with unresolved D. This CDR3 has 14 residues. V was pared by 1 base and J by 4 bases, with 9 bases between. The germline CDR1 and CDR2 sequences are SGHAT and FQNNGV. CDR3: CASSLVAAADTQYF. The CDR3, as DNA: TGTGCCAGCAGCTTAGTTGCCGCGGCAGATACGCAGTATTTT.

This clonotype turned up a few times. The V call is TRBV24-1, the J call TRBJ2-1, with no clear D. Trimming pared 3 bases from V and 5 bases from J, leaving 16 bases between. This CDR3 contains 16 residues. Germline V gene sequence: CDR1 KGHDR, CDR2 SFDVKD. The CDR3 here is CATSDPKYRANNEQFF. The CDR3 DNA reads as TGTGCCACCAGTGATCCGAAATACCGGGCCAACAATGAGCAGTTCTTC.

Only a few counts were recorded for this clonotype. V gene TRBV12-3 or TRBV12-4 combines with J gene TRBJ2-2, with 16 nucleotides matching TRBD2. The CDR3 contains 16 residues. The junction had 9 bases not matched to a gene; V was cut back by 10 bases and J by 7 bases. In DNA, the CDR3 is TGTGCCACCACCGGGACTAGCGGGGGGGCTGTCGGGGAGCTGTTTTTT. This codes for CATTGTSGGAVGELFF.

This clonotype was counted many times. V gene TRBV18 combines with J gene TRBJ1-1; D gene uncertain. The length of the CDR3 is 12 residues. Trimming took off 2 bases at V and 4 bases at J, with 5 bases between the two ends. CDR1 is KGHSH, CDR2 LQKENI, per germline. This CDR3 is CASSPTSTEAFF. The CDR3 region has the DNA TGTGCCAGCTCACCAACAAGCACTGAAGCTTTCTTT.

V gene TRBV6-2 or TRBV6-3 combines with J gene TRBJ1-1; no clear D gene. Germline V CDR1 and CDR2: MNHEY, SVGEGT. CDR3 size: 15 residues. Trimming left V 7 bases short and J 2 bases short, with 17 bases between. CDR3 bases: TGTGCCAGCATCTACAGCGTTACCTCAAACACTGAAGCTTTCTTT. Translated, it gives CASIYSVTSNTEAFF.

This chain uses TRBV7-9 with TRBJ2-2, with D possibly TRBD1 on 5 matching bases. The CDR3 totals 13 residues. Trimming took 4 bases from V and 6 from J, leaving 9 bases between them. The V gene's germline CDR1 is SEHNR and CDR2 FQNEAQ (reference sequence). CDR3: CASSSRASGELFF. The CDR3 nucleotides are TGTGCCAGCAGCTCCAGGGCTTCCGGGGAGCTGTTTTTT. The full variable domain, with the rest looked up from reference TRBV7-9 and TRBJ2-2, is DTGVSQNPRHKITKRGQNVTFRCDPISEHNRLYWYRQTLGQGPEFLTYFQNEAQLEKSRLLSDRFSAERPKGSFSTLEIQRTEQGDSAMYLCASSSRASGELFFGEGSRLTVL.

This clonotype was seen at least ten times. The chain combines TRBV20-1 with TRBJ2-3; 10 nucleotides match TRBD2. The germline V gene encodes CDR1 DFQATT and CDR2 SNEGSKA (reference sequence). CDR3 length equals 14 residues. With 0 bases clipped from V and 6 bases from J, the junction kept 3 bases outside the gene matches. The CDR3, as DNA: TGCAGTGCTAGAGATGAGACTAGCGGGGATACGCAGTATTTT. Translating it yields CSARDETSGDTQYF.

V is TRBV12-3 or TRBV12-4 and J is TRBJ1-1; D remains unclear. V lost 2 bases to trimming and J lost 6 bases, with 10 bases between them. The CDR3 consists of 13 residues. CDR3 sequence: CASSLMAGAEAFF. DNA of the CDR3: TGTGCCAGCAGTTTAATGGCAGGTGCTGAAGCTTTCTTT.

This clonotype was picked up a small number of times. The chain has TRBV4-1 and TRBJ2-7; perhaps TRBD2 as D (6 bases). CDR1 and CDR2 (germline): MGHRA, YSYEKL. V dropped 2 bases and J dropped 7 bases, with 9 bases sitting between them. The CDR3 spans 12 residues. Here the CDR3 reads CASSQPAGEQYF. The CDR3 coding sequence is TGCGCCAGCAGCCAACCGGCGGGAGAGCAGTACTTC.

This chain uses TRBV28 with TRBJ2-5; 8 bases match TRBD2. The CDR3 loop spans 16 amino acids. Germline V gene data show CDR1 as MDHEN and CDR2 as SYDVKM. Losses at the gene ends were 3 bases for V and 4 bases for J; bases not matched to a gene: 10. The CDR3 DNA follows: TGTGCCAGCAGTTTCCCCCGGACGGGGGGGCCAGAGACCCAGTACTTC. Its protein is CASSFPRTGGPETQYF.

This clonotype was seen only a few times. The rearrangement links TRBV6-5 to TRBJ2-3; D is uncertain. Germline CDR1 MNHEY, CDR2 SVGAGI. Trimming left V 5 bases short and J 0 bases short, with 6 bases between. This CDR3 contains 13 residues. Here the CDR3 DNA reads TGTGCCAGCAGTGCTTTAAGCACAGATACGCAGTATTTT. It codes for CASSALSTDTQYF.

This clonotype was recorded a few times. The V and J genes are TRBV7-9 and TRBJ1-2; 7 bases are shared with TRBD1. V dropped 2 bases and J dropped 8; count of bases not matched to a gene: 14. The CDR3 covers 16 residues. Germline V gene sequence: CDR1 SEHNR, CDR2 FQNEAQ (reference sequence). CDR3 DNA: TGTGCCAGCAGCTTACATAAGACAGGGATGGGCCGCGGCTACACCTTC. Translation gives CASSLHKTGMGRGYTF. Full variable domain (rest looked up from reference TRBV7-9 and TRBJ1-2): DTGVSQNPRHKITKRGQNVTFRCDPISEHNRLYWYRQTLGQGPEFLTYFQNEAQLEKSRLLSDRFSAERPKGSFSTLEIQRTEQGDSAMYLCASSLHKTGMGRGYTFGSGTRLTVV.

This clonotype was seen a few times. V is TRBV19 and J is TRBJ2-2; TRBD2 matches 7 bases. CDR1 LNHDA and CDR2 SQIVND come from the germline V gene (reference sequence). This CDR3 region has 20 residues. The V and J ends lost 1 base and 6 bases, in that order; junction bases with no gene match: 20. CDR3 region: CASSIGGGDFRSWLPGELFF. The CDR3, as DNA: TGTGCCAGTAGTATAGGGGGAGGGGACTTCAGAAGTTGGCTCCCCGGGGAGCTGTTTTTT. Combining the CDR3 with reference TRBV19 and TRBJ2-2 gives the whole variable domain DGGITQSPKYLFRKEGQNVTLSCEQNLNHDAMYWYRQDPGQGLRLIYYSQIVNDFQKGDIAEGYSVSREKKESFPLTVTSAQKNPTAFYLCASSIGGGDFRSWLPGELFFGEGSRLTVL.

Only a few counts were recorded for this clonotype. The chain employs TRBV27 and TRBJ1-1, with D possibly being TRBD1 (5 bases). The CDR3 has 13 amino acids. CDR1 is MNHEY and CDR2 is SMNVEV in the germline V gene (reference sequence). Trimming shortened V by 5 bases and J by 6 bases, and 13 bases separated the two germline ends. The CDR3 is CASSTVIGAEAFF. CDR3 coding DNA: TGTGCCAGCAGTACCGTGATAGGGGCTGAAGCTTTCTTT.

This sequence joins TRBV7-9 and TRBJ2-1; 8 nucleotides agree with TRBD2. CDR3 length: 15 residues. With V trimmed by 1 base and J by 5 bases, 4 bases remained unmatched. Germline assignment: CDR1 SEHNR and CDR2 FQNEAQ (reference sequence). The chain's CDR3 is CASSLGVAGHNEQFF. CDR3 nucleotide sequence: TGTGCCAGCAGCTTAGGAGTAGCGGGGCACAATGAGCAGTTCTTC.

This clonotype occurred a few times. The chain couples TRBV5-4 to TRBJ1-1, with a weak D call TRBD1 (5 bases). CDR1 SGHNT and CDR2 YYREEE come from the germline V gene (reference sequence). The ends were cut back, 2 bases at V and 6 bases at J, with 17 bases in the middle. This CDR3 has 15 residues. In DNA, the CDR3 is TGTGCCAGCAGCTTTGACCCGGGACGTATATCTGAAGCTTTCTTT. This codes for CASSFDPGRISEAFF.

This clonotype was seen repeatedly, ten times or more. The V gene is TRBV5-1, the J gene TRBJ1-1, with TRBD1 matching over 9 bases. Looked up from germline, CDR1 is SGHRS and CDR2 is YFSETQ. This CDR3 region has 16 residues. Trimming removed 4 bases from V and 1 base from J; junction bases left unmatched: 8. CDR3 nucleotide sequence: TGCGCCAGCAGCCCGGGACAGGGAGAGCCGAACACTGAAGCTTTCTTT. It specifies CASSPGQGEPNTEAFF.

This clonotype was seen repeatedly, ten times or more. The chain combines TRBV7-7 with TRBJ2-1; D gene ambiguous. Trimming took 0 bases from V and 8 from J, leaving 8 bases between them. Germline-derived CDR1 and CDR2 are SSHAT and FNYEAQ (reference sequence). CDR3 length: 13 residues. The CDR3 nucleotides are TGTGCCAGCAGCTTAGCGACCGGTGATGAGCAGTTCTTC. Amino acid sequence: CASSLATGDEQFF.

This clonotype was seen a few times. The chain is built from TRBV12-3 or TRBV12-4 and TRBJ2-3, with a weak D call TRBD2 (5 bases). V lost 2 bases to trimming and J lost 6 bases, with 6 bases between them. This CDR3 spans 12 amino acids. CDR3 nucleotides: TGTGCCAGCAGTTTATGGGAGGATACGCAGTATTTT. This encodes CASSLWEDTQYF.

The chain employs TRBV20-1 and TRBJ1-6; 8 bases are shared with TRBD1. This CDR3 has 13 amino acids. Germline V gene data show CDR1 as DFQATT and CDR2 as SNEGSKA (reference sequence). CDR3 in DNA: TGCACCCTGGCAGGGGGCAATAATTCACCCCTCCACTTT. It encodes CTLAGGNNSPLHF.

There are many counts of this clonotype. The rearrangement joins TRBV20-1 to TRBJ2-5, with D unclear. The CDR3 totals 15 residues. Trimming pared 3 bases from V and 5 bases from J, leaving 19 bases between. Germline CDR1 and CDR2: DFQATT and SNEGSKA (reference sequence). CDR3 amino acids: CSASQASSLRETQYF. The CDR3 DNA sequence: TGCAGTGCTAGCCAAGCTAGTAGTCTCCGGGAGACCCAGTACTTC.

The chain recombines TRBV7-9 with TRBJ1-1, with 8 bases fitting TRBD1. This CDR3 spans 15 amino acids. V lost 2 bases to trimming and J lost 4 bases; unmatched junction nucleotides: 6. The germline V gene encodes CDR1 SEHNR and CDR2 FQNEAQ (reference sequence). DNA of the CDR3: TGTGCCAGCAGCTTAAGGACAGGGAGAGGCACTGAAGCTTTCTTT. Translating it yields CASSLRTGRGTEAFF.

The CDR3 region is CASSQMGGQETQYF. The DNA for the CDR3 is TGTGCCAGCAGCCAAATGGGGGGTCAAGAGACCCAGTACTTC. The rearrangement uses TRBV7-2 and TRBJ2-5, with a weak D call TRBD2 (6 bases). V lost 5 bases and J lost 2, with 12 bases in between. The CDR3 consists of 14 residues. In germline, CDR1 is SGHTA, CDR2 FQGNSA.

V gene TRBV20-1 combines with J gene TRBJ1-1; 8 positions match TRBD1. The CDR3 runs to 16 residues. Germline CDR1 and CDR2: DFQATT and SNEGSKA (reference sequence). Trimming at V came to 2 bases and at J to 4 bases, leaving 12 bases not matched to a gene. The CDR3 sequence: CSARTRQGAGSTEAFF. CDR3 DNA sequence: TGCAGTGCTAGAACGAGGCAGGGGGCTGGCTCCACTGAAGCTTTCTTT.

Only a few counts were recorded for this clonotype. The gene calls are TRBV15 and TRBJ2-1; D gene ambiguous. The CDR3 sequence is 13 residues long. Germline lookup yields CDR1 LNHNV and CDR2 YYDKDF (reference sequence). Trimming cost V 2 bases and J 9 bases, with 11 bases left between them. This CDR3 reads CATSRLGETEQFF. The CDR3 DNA reads TGTGCCACCAGCAGACTAGGAGAAACTGAGCAGTTCTTC. The whole variable domain, remainder taken from reference TRBV15 and TRBJ2-1, is DAMVIQNPRYQVTQFGKPVTLSCSQTLNHNVMYWYQQKSSQAPKLLFHYYDKDFNNEADTPDNFQSRRPNTSFCFLDIRSPGLGDTAMYLCATSRLGETEQFFGPGTRLTVL.